These 24 T cell receptor beta chains originate from one sample sequenced in a study of blood T cell repertoires in COVID-19. The data were produced by immunoSEQ multiplex PCR, yet TCRdb's version contains in-frame clones alone and is incomplete. The table has almost 250,000 clones, 75% to 85% seen once. The sequencing input was PBMCs or T cells enriched from blood (not recorded which). Receptors originate from a woman aged 45-60 years with acute COVID-19.

This clone was counted a few times. J is TRBJ2-1 and V is TRBV4-3; TRBD2 is a possible D gene (6 bases). V shed 4 bases and J shed 7 bases, with 17 bases lying between them. This CDR3 is built from 15 residues. CDR1 and CDR2 (germline): LGHNA, YSLEER. The CDR3 reads CASSPSSGGTNEQFF. The CDR3 bases are TGCGCCAGCAGCCCCTCAAGTGGAGGGACGAATGAGCAGTTCTTC.

V and J are TRBV7-9 and TRBJ1-2; D is unclear. Trimming pared 3 bases from V and 5 bases from J, leaving 7 bases between. Looked up from germline, CDR1 is SEHNR and CDR2 is FQNEAQ (reference sequence). The CDR3 consists of 12 residues. CDR3 in amino acids: CASSFDRYGYTF. DNA of the CDR3: TGTGCCAGCAGCTTTGATCGGTATGGCTACACCTTC.

The chain is built from TRBV27 and TRBJ1-5; TRBD1 matches 7 bases. CDR1 and CDR2 from the germline V gene are MNHEY and SMNVEV (reference sequence). With 5 bases clipped from V and 0 bases from J, the junction kept 7 bases outside the gene matches. The CDR3 runs to 16 residues. CDR3 nucleotide sequence: TGTGCCAGCAGTCCCCACAGGGGCCTTAGCAATCAGCCCCAGCATTTT. It encodes CASSPHRGLSNQPQHF.

J is TRBJ1-2 and V is TRBV19; D remains ambiguous. The ends were cut back, 3 bases at V and 5 bases at J, with 7 bases in the middle. Germline V lookup: CDR1 LNHDA, CDR2 SQIVND (reference sequence). CDR3 length equals 12 residues. DNA of the CDR3: TGTGCCAGTAGTATTTCAGGATATGGCTACACCTTC. Translated, it gives CASSISGYGYTF.

The chain has TRBV6-6 and TRBJ1-1; the D gene is possibly TRBD1 (6 bases). Trimming cost V 6 bases and J 6 bases, with 14 bases left between them. Germline values: CDR1 MNHNY, CDR2 SVGAGI (reference sequence). The CDR3 totals 13 residues. The DNA for the CDR3 is TGTGCCAGCAGCCCATCGGGGGGCCCTGAAGCTTTCTTT. Translating gives CASSPSGGPEAFF.

The rearrangement joins TRBV5-1 to TRBJ1-3, with D unclear. CDR1 SGHRS and CDR2 YFSETQ come from the germline V gene. The length of the CDR3 is 18 residues. Trimming cost V 0 bases and J 0 bases, with 16 bases left between them. The CDR3 spells CASSLAGGQTASGNTIYF. The CDR3 DNA follows: TGCGCCAGCAGCTTGGCGGGAGGGCAGACCGCCTCTGGAAACACCATATATTTT.

This chain uses TRBV19 with TRBJ1-2; 8 bases map to TRBD1. CDR3 length: 13 residues. V shed 7 bases, J shed 5 bases, and the junction held 6 bases outside the gene matches. Per germline, CDR1 LNHDA and CDR2 SQIVND (reference sequence). The CDR3 here is CASNGQGYYGYTF. The CDR3 DNA reads as TGTGCCAGTAACGGACAGGGCTATTATGGCTACACCTTC.

The rearrangement joins TRBV10-2 to TRBJ2-1; TRBD1 matches 9 bases. CDR3 length equals 16 residues. The trim removed 5 bases at V and 0 bases at J, leaving 5 bases unmatched. Germline loops: CDR1 WSHSY, CDR2 SAAADI. CDR3 bases: TGCGCCAGCAGTCTCGGACAGGGGAGCTCCTACAATGAGCAGTTCTTC. As protein: CASSLGQGSSYNEQFF.

The chain couples TRBV9 to TRBJ2-7; D is ambiguous. CDR3 size: 15 residues. Trimming took off 4 bases at V and 5 bases at J, with 19 bases between the two ends. The germline CDR1 and CDR2 sequences are SGDLS and YYNGEE. CDR3 residues: CASSLTSLEEHEQYF. In DNA form, the CDR3 reads TGTGCCAGCAGCCTCACCAGTCTTGAGGAACACGAGCAGTACTTC.

The chain recombines TRBV29-1 with TRBJ1-2; TRBD1 matches 7 bases. Trimming took 4 bases from V and 0 from J; bases not matched to a gene: 17. CDR1 is SQVTM, CDR2 ANQGSEA, per germline. The CDR3 contains 18 residues. The CDR3 region is CSVAGLPTGRLANYGYTF. Written as DNA, the CDR3 is TGCAGCGTTGCGGGTCTCCCGACAGGGCGCCTAGCTAACTATGGCTACACCTTC.

The chain combines TRBV27 with TRBJ1-1, with D tentatively TRBD1 (6 bases). CDR3 size: 13 residues. Trimming removed 8 bases at V and 1 base at J, with 11 bases between. The germline CDR1 and CDR2 sequences are MNHEY and SMNVEV (reference sequence). The CDR3 nucleotides read TGTGCCAGCGGATTACAGGGGAACACTGAAGCTTTCTTT. It translates to CASGLQGNTEAFF.

V and J are TRBV19 and TRBJ1-1, with TRBD1 identical over 7 bases. Losses at the gene ends were 5 bases for V and 5 bases for J; bases not matched to a gene: 8. Looked up from germline, CDR1 is LNHDA and CDR2 is SQIVND (reference sequence). The CDR3 is 14 amino acids. The CDR3 region is CASSRGDSRTEAFF. In DNA, the CDR3 is TGTGCCAGTAGTCGTGGGGACAGTCGGACTGAAGCTTTCTTT.

This clone has a single count. The genes are TRBV20-1 and TRBJ1-2, with D possibly TRBD1 on 5 matching bases. This CDR3 comprises 11 residues. CDR1 is DFQATT, CDR2 SNEGSKA, per germline (reference sequence). V lost 0 bases to trimming and J lost 8 bases, with 7 bases between them. The CDR3 spells CSARDRVGYTF. CDR3 nucleotide sequence: TGCAGTGCTAGAGACAGGGTAGGCTACACCTTC.

V and J are TRBV5-5 and TRBJ1-3, with D tentatively TRBD1 (5 bases). CDR3 length: 16 amino acids. CDR1 is SGHKS and CDR2 is YYEKEE in the germline V gene (reference sequence). V was pared by 4 bases and J by 4 bases, with 18 bases between. The CDR3 bases are TGTGCCAGCAGCCCCTGGTCGGGGGGTAAAGGAAACACCATATATTTT. This translates into CASSPWSGGKGNTIYF.

The V call is TRBV6-1, the J call TRBJ1-3; weak D call: TRBD1 (5 bases). The germline V and J ends were trimmed by 3 bases and 0 bases, with 12 bases remaining between them. Germline V gene sequence: CDR1 MNHNS, CDR2 SASEGT. This CDR3 has 16 amino acids. CDR3 sequence reads: CASSDLTALSGNTIYF. CDR3 nucleotide sequence: TGTGCCAGCAGTGATTTGACAGCCCTCTCTGGAAACACCATATATTTT.

The chain uses TRBV30 and TRBJ1-1; D is undetermined. CDR3 length: 15 amino acids. The V gene's germline CDR1 is GTSNPN and CDR2 SVGIG (reference sequence). The ends were cut back, 6 bases at V and 3 bases at J, with 20 bases in the middle. The CDR3 region has the DNA TGTGCCTGTAGCCCCGGGGAGGGATTGGACACTGAAGCTTTCTTT. Translated, it gives CACSPGEGLDTEAFF.

This chain joins TRBV10-3 and TRBJ1-5, with D possibly being TRBD1 (6 bases). The germline gives CDR1 ENHRY, CDR2 SYGVKD. V was clipped by 4 bases and J by 3 bases, with 13 bases between them. This CDR3 region has 15 residues. The CDR3 spells CAISGRGGPNQPQHF. In nucleotides, the CDR3 is TGTGCCATCAGTGGAAGAGGGGGACCCAATCAGCCCCAGCATTTT.

The chain links TRBV19 to TRBJ1-1; TRBD1 is a possible D gene (6 bases). The CDR3 consists of 16 residues. The germline CDR1 and CDR2 sequences are LNHDA and SQIVND (reference sequence). The V gene lost 6 bases and the J gene lost 3 bases, with 20 bases spanning the gap. The CDR3 loop is CASRPGHLSGDTEAFF. CDR3 in DNA: TGTGCCAGTAGGCCGGGACACTTGAGTGGGGACACTGAAGCTTTCTTT.

This sequence joins TRBV19 and TRBJ1-1, with D unclear. This CDR3 is 16 amino acids long. V lost 5 bases to trimming and J lost 1 base, with 17 bases between them. Germline V gene data show CDR1 as LNHDA and CDR2 as SQIVND (reference sequence). The CDR3 region is CASSSSRRAGNTEAFF. CDR3 nucleotides: TGTGCCAGTAGTTCCTCGAGGAGGGCAGGGAACACTGAAGCTTTCTTT. The entire variable domain, with the rest obtained from reference TRBV19 and TRBJ1-1, is as follows: DGGITQSPKYLFRKEGQNVTLSCEQNLNHDAMYWYRQDPGQGLRLIYYSQIVNDFQKGDIAEGYSVSREKKESFPLTVTSAQKNPTAFYLCASSSSRRAGNTEAFFGQGTRLTVV.

J is TRBJ1-5 and V is TRBV19; 8 bases are shared with TRBD1. The germline gives CDR1 LNHDA, CDR2 SQIVND (reference sequence). After removal of 4 bases from V and 2 bases from J, the junction contained 7 bases not matched to a gene. This CDR3 is 16 amino acids long. The CDR3 DNA reads TGTGCCAGTAGTACCGACAGGGGAGTTGGCAATCAGCCCCAGCATTTT. Translating gives CASSTDRGVGNQPQHF.

The table lists this clone with a count of one. The chain joins TRBV3-1 (or the pseudogene TRBV3-2) to TRBJ1-2; D might be TRBD1 (6 bases). The V gene's germline CDR1 is LGHDT and CDR2 YNNKEL (reference sequence). Trimming removed 0 bases at V and 5 bases at J, with 13 bases between. The CDR3 runs to 15 residues. The DNA of the CDR3 is TGTGCCAGCAGCCAAGATGGGGGGGACATTTATGGCTACACCTTC. Encoded protein: CASSQDGGDIYGYTF.

The chain employs TRBV5-6 and TRBJ1-1, with 8 bases identical to TRBD1. The CDR3 has 14 amino acids. V trimming: 4 bases; J trimming: 6 bases; junction bases outside the gene matches: 8. Germline V gene lookup returns CDR1 SGHDT and CDR2 YYEEEE. CDR3: CASSATTGDAEAFF. DNA for the CDR3: TGTGCCAGCAGCGCGACGACAGGGGACGCTGAAGCTTTCTTT.

This chain links TRBV7-2 with TRBJ1-1; TRBD1 matches at 9 bases. The CDR3 loop spans 15 amino acids. J was trimmed by 1 base and V by 1 base; bases with no gene match: 1. Per the germline V gene, CDR1 is SGHTA and CDR2 is FQGNSA. This CDR3 reads CASSLVDRGNTEAFF. The CDR3 nucleotides are TGTGCCAGCAGCTTAGTGGACAGGGGGAACACTGAAGCTTTCTTT.

This rearrangement joins TRBV7-2 to TRBJ2-3, with TRBD1 as a possible D gene (5 bases). This CDR3 contains 15 residues. CDR1 SGHTA and CDR2 FQGNSA come from the germline V gene. Trimming stripped 5 bases from V and 2 bases from J, with 14 bases between. The CDR3 DNA is TGTGCCAGCAGCCCAGGGTCGCGGAACACAGATACGCAGTATTTT. Encoded protein: CASSPGSRNTDTQYF.